The clone carrying this T cell receptor beta chain occurred a few times. Its cognate antigen is unknown. Sequenced by immunoSEQ multiplex PCR; TCRdb stores in-frame clones only, minus some. The sample holds approximately 1,300 clones; roughly 25% are singletons and the top ten take about 8%. The data were obtained in a study of T cells in localized non-small cell lung cancer. Notes on the study in general: Clonality peaked in uninvolved adjacent lung rather than tumor.

Free of atypia, the adjacent lung was collected at least 2 cm away from the tumor margin. Germline CDR1 reads MGHRA; CDR2 reads YSYEKL. The length of the CDR3 is 20 residues. J gave up 0 bases and V 3 bases, and 8 bases lay outside the gene matches. This TCR came from a male donor aged 60 or older with stage II lung adenocarcinoma. V and J are TRBV4-1 and TRBJ2-1; TRBD2 matches 16 bases. The sample consisted of normal lung tissue next to the tumor, taken before any cancer treatment. CDR3 loop: CASSHLPGLAGGSSYNEQFF. The CDR3 DNA reads TGCGCCAGCAGCCACCTCCCGGGACTAGCGGGGGGGTCCTCCTACAATGAGCAGTTCTTC.